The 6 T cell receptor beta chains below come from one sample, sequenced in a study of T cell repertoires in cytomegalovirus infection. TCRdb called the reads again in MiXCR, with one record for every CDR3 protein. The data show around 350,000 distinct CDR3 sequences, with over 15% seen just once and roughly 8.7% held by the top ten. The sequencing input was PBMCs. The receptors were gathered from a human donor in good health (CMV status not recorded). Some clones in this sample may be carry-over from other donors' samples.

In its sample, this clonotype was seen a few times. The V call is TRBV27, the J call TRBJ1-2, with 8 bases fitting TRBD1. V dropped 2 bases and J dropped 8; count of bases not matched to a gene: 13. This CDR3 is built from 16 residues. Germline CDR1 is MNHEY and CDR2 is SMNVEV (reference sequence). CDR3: CASSLPFYRGIGGYTF. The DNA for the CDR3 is TGTGCCAGCAGTTTACCCTTCTACAGGGGGATTGGCGGCTACACCTTC.

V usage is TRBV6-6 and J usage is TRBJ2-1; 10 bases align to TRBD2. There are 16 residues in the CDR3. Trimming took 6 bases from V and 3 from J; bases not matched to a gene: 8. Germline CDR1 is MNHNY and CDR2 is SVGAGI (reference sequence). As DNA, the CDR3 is TGTGCCAGCAGCTCCTTACTAGCGGGATACTACAATGAGCAGTTCTTC. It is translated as CASSSLLAGYYNEQFF.

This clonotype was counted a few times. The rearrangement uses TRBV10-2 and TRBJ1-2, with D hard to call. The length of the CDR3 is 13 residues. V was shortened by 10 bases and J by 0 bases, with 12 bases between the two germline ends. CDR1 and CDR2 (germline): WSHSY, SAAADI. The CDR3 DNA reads TGCGCCACCTCGGGAGGGCCTAACTATGGCTACACCTTC. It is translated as CATSGGPNYGYTF.

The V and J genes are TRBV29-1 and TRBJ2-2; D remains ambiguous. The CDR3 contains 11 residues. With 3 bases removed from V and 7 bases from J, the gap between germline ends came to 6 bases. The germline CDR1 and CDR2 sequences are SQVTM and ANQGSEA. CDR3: CSVDLDGELFF. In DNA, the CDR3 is TGCAGCGTTGACCTTGACGGGGAGCTGTTTTTT.

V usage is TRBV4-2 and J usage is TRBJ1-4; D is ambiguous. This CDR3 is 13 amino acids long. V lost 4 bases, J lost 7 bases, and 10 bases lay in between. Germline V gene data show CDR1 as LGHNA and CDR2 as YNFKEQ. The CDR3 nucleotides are TGTGCCAGCAGCCCCGGACCGGTTGAAAAACTGTTTTTT. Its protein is CASSPGPVEKLFF.

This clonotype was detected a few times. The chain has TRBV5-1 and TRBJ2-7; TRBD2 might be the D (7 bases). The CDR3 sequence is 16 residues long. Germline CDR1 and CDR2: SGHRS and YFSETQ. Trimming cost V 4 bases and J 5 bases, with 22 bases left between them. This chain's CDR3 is CASSLPGGGGPHEQYF. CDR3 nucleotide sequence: TGCGCCAGCAGCCTTCCGGGGGGAGGGGGGCCACACGAGCAGTACTTC.